This T cell receptor beta chain was obtained from a study of regulatory T cells in long-lasting Graves disease. Findings and caveats of the study: Persistent patients had more shared public clonotypes (roughly 2,700) than new patients (roughly 940).

This clonotype was counted many times. Its antigen remains unidentified. Between the trimmed V and J ends, which lost 0 bases and 10 bases, there was a span of 10 bases. CDR1 SGHDT and CDR2 YYEEEE come from the germline V gene. The CDR3 runs to 13 residues. Relying on iRepertoire HTBI primers and Arm-PCR of CDR3 regions, the team built TCR beta libraries. Via MiXCR, TCRdb re-called the multiplex PCR reads, giving one row per CDR3 protein. The sample includes 430,000 or so distinct CDR3 sequences, around 20% seen only once; the top ten take over 11%. Time point meaning: persistent/refractory GD, antithyroid drugs over 5 years with positive TRAb. With RNA extracted from PBMCs as input, the TCR library was made. By American Thyroid Association guidelines, Graves' disease was diagnosed in the cohort.

The sequences come from peripheral blood mononuclear cells (PBMCs), collected when the disease was refractory, from a patient treated with antithyroid drugs. The chain couples TRBV5-6 to TRBJ1-4; D is unresolved. This clonotype originated in a female donor with Graves disease. The CDR3 nucleotides read TGTGCCAGCAGCTTGGACCAAGTAGGAAAACTGTTTTTT. As protein: CASSLDQVGKLFF.